Below are 18 T cell receptor beta chains sequenced from a single sample in a study of blood T cell repertoires in COVID-19. TCRdb's table, derived via immunoSEQ multiplex PCR, lists solely in-frame clones and lacks some. The repertoire holds roughly 260,000 clones, with 85% to 90% as singletons. Input material: peripheral blood. These receptors came from a woman aged 40 to 50 with acute or convalescent COVID-19.

This chain links TRBV4-2 with TRBJ1-2; no reliable D call. Germline values: CDR1 LGHNA, CDR2 YNFKEQ. The CDR3 spans 12 residues. V was shortened by 4 bases and J by 8 bases, with 11 bases between the two germline ends. The CDR3 sequence is CASSRVTDGYTF. DNA for the CDR3: TGTGCCAGCAGCCGGGTAACAGACGGCTACACCTTC.

The CDR3 bases are TGTGCCAGCAGCCATTCAGGAACCGGGGAGCTGTTTTTT. Amino acid sequence: CASSHSGTGELFF. The V call is TRBV3-1 (or the pseudogene TRBV3-2), the J call TRBJ2-2; D remains unclear. Germline CDR1 LGHDT, CDR2 YNNKEL (reference sequence). The V end was cut by 3 bases, the J end by 5 bases, with 7 bases between. CDR3 length equals 13 residues.

The chain couples TRBV28 to TRBJ1-2; 7 bases map to TRBD1. The CDR3 totals 16 residues. The trim removed 8 bases at V and 8 bases at J, leaving 20 bases unmatched. Germline values: CDR1 MDHEN, CDR2 SYDVKM. CDR3 in amino acids: CASLRFAGGSMTGYTF. The CDR3 coding sequence is TGTGCCAGCTTGCGATTCGCAGGGGGATCAATGACGGGCTACACCTTC.

This chain uses TRBV5-1 with TRBJ1-3, with D possibly being TRBD1 (6 bases). CDR3 length equals 17 residues. Germline CDR1 reads SGHRS; CDR2 reads YFSETQ. V gave up 0 bases and J gave up 2 bases, with 15 bases separating them. This chain's CDR3 is CASSLGSAPGAGNTIYF. The CDR3 DNA is TGCGCCAGCAGCTTGGGTTCTGCCCCAGGGGCTGGAAACACCATATATTTT.

This clone has just a few counts. The chain is built from TRBV5-1 and TRBJ1-2; 8 bases agree with TRBD1. The germline V gene has CDR1 SGHRS and CDR2 YFSETQ. Germline trimming cut 0 bases from V and 3 bases from J; bases unmatched to any gene: 7. CDR3 length: 16 amino acids. The CDR3 DNA follows: TGCGCCAGCAGCTTGGGGGGACAGGAGATCTACTATGGCTACACCTTC. It specifies CASSLGGQEIYYGYTF.

The CDR3: CASSVDRDRGSPLHF. The CDR3 nucleotides are TGTGCCAGCAGCGTCGATCGGGACAGGGGTTCACCCCTCCACTTT. The chain links TRBV7-9 to TRBJ1-6; 10 bases are a match to TRBD1. CDR1 is SEHNR and CDR2 is FQNEAQ in the germline V gene (reference sequence). The CDR3 sequence is 15 residues long. Germline trimming cut 5 bases from V and 9 bases from J; bases unmatched to any gene: 7. The variable domain in full, completed from reference TRBV7-9 and TRBJ1-6, reads DTGVSQNPRHKITKRGQNVTFRCDPISEHNRLYWYRQTLGQGPEFLTYFQNEAQLEKSRLLSDRFSAERPKGSFSTLEIQRTEQGDSAMYLCASSVDRDRGSPLHFGNGTRLTVT.

The chain links TRBV19 to TRBJ1-2, with 12 bases that match TRBD1. Germline V gene lookup returns CDR1 LNHDA and CDR2 SQIVND (reference sequence). The V and J ends lost 7 bases and 3 bases, in that order; junction bases with no gene match: 6. This CDR3 is 15 amino acids long. As DNA, the CDR3 is TGTGCCAGTACCCATGGGACAGGGGGCGACTATGGCTACACCTTC. It codes for CASTHGTGGDYGYTF.

The chain links TRBV27 to TRBJ1-1, with 8 bases fitting TRBD1. The V and J ends lost 5 bases and 0 bases, in that order; junction bases with no gene match: 8. The CDR3 runs to 16 residues. The germline gives CDR1 MNHEY, CDR2 SMNVEV (reference sequence). The CDR3, as DNA: TGTGCCAGCAGTCGGGGACAGGCTTTAATGAACACTGAAGCTTTCTTT. It translates to CASSRGQALMNTEAFF.

This sequence joins TRBV30 and TRBJ1-2, with TRBD1 identical over 7 bases. The ends lost 1 base at V and 4 bases at J; junction bases unmatched: 6. The CDR3 is 14 residues long. Germline CDR1 reads GTSNPN; CDR2 reads SVGIG (reference sequence). CDR3 in amino acids: CAWSAAGTAYGYTF. The CDR3 DNA is TGTGCCTGGAGTGCCGCCGGGACAGCCTATGGCTACACCTTC.

The chain joins TRBV6-4 to TRBJ1-1; the D gene is possibly TRBD1 (6 bases). The CDR3 covers 14 residues. Deletions cut 3 bases from V and 2 bases from J, with 10 bases between. Per the germline V gene, CDR1 is MRHNA and CDR2 is SNTAGT. The CDR3 DNA follows: TGTGCCAGCAGTGAGTCGGGGGGCAACACTGAAGCTTTCTTT. It is translated as CASSESGGNTEAFF.

This chain links TRBV27 with TRBJ1-6; no clear D. Germline values: CDR1 MNHEY, CDR2 SMNVEV (reference sequence). This CDR3 contains 14 residues. Between the trimmed V and J ends, which lost 5 bases and 3 bases, there was a span of 8 bases. CDR3 DNA sequence: TGTGCCAGCAGTGATCGAGGCTATAATTCACCCCTCCACTTT. This translates into CASSDRGYNSPLHF.

The chain carries TRBV27 and TRBJ1-1, with 8 bases that match TRBD1. Germline V gene sequence: CDR1 MNHEY, CDR2 SMNVEV (reference sequence). V trimming: 4 bases; J trimming: 5 bases; junction bases outside the gene matches: 9. The CDR3 consists of 15 residues. The CDR3 DNA is TGTGCCAGCAGTTCCGACTTCACAGGGGGGACTGAAGCTTTCTTT. This codes for CASSSDFTGGTEAFF.

The chain uses TRBV7-2 and TRBJ1-2; 12 bases match TRBD1. The ends lost 6 bases at V and 7 bases at J; junction bases unmatched: 12. Germline V gene lookup returns CDR1 SGHTA and CDR2 FQGNSA. The CDR3 loop spans 16 amino acids. CDR3 coding DNA: TGTGCCAGCAGGCCCCCCGGGACAGGGGGCGCAGGTGGCTACACCTTC. Translated: CASRPPGTGGAGGYTF.

The rearrangement uses TRBV7-7 and TRBJ2-1, with a tentative D call TRBD2 (6 bases). This CDR3 contains 17 residues. Trimming pared 4 bases from V and 0 bases from J, leaving 16 bases between. From germline, CDR1 is SSHAT and CDR2 FNYEAQ (reference sequence). The CDR3 region has the DNA TGTGCCAGCAGCTCCGGGACTTTCCCCAGCTCCTACAATGAGCAGTTCTTC. Protein product: CASSSGTFPSSYNEQFF.

V gene TRBV29-1 combines with J gene TRBJ1-1, with D perhaps TRBD1 (5 bases). Germline CDR1 reads SQVTM; CDR2 reads ANQGSEA. V was trimmed by 6 bases and J by 1 base, leaving 15 bases between them. CDR3 length: 14 amino acids. In DNA, the CDR3 is TGCAGCGTCGTCCCCACAGGCACGAACACTGAAGCTTTCTTT. Protein: CSVVPTGTNTEAFF.

The chain has TRBV25-1 and TRBJ2-1; 11 bases are shared with TRBD2. CDR1 and CDR2 from the germline V gene are MGHDK and SYGVNS. V shed 0 bases, J shed 7 bases, and the junction held 8 bases outside the gene matches. The CDR3 has 17 amino acids. CDR3 bases: TGTGCCAGCAGTGAATATTTTCCACTAGCGGGGGTTAATGAGCAGTTCTTC. It specifies CASSEYFPLAGVNEQFF. Filled out from reference TRBV25-1 and TRBJ2-1, the complete variable domain reads EADIYQTPRYLVIGTGKKITLECSQTMGHDKMYWYQQDPGMELHLIHYSYGVNSTEKGDLSSESTVSRIRTEHFPLTLESARPSHTSQYLCASSEYFPLAGVNEQFFGPGTRLTVL.

The rearrangement joins TRBV2 to TRBJ2-6; 7 nucleotides agree with TRBD1. The CDR3 covers 15 residues. V trimming: 6 bases; J trimming: 4 bases; junction bases outside the gene matches: 6. CDR1 and CDR2 from the germline V gene are SNHLY and FYNNEI. The CDR3 loop is CASRKGAQGANVLTF. The CDR3 DNA reads as TGTGCCAGCAGGAAGGGGGCGCAGGGGGCCAACGTCCTGACTTTC. The whole variable domain, remainder taken from reference TRBV2 and TRBJ2-6, is EPEVTQTPSHQVTQMGQEVILRCVPISNHLYFYWYRQILGQKVEFLVSFYNNEISEKSEIFDDQFSVERPDGSNFTLKIRSTKLEDSAMYFCASRKGAQGANVLTFGAGSRLTVL.

This rearrangement joins TRBV9 to TRBJ1-1, with a possible D match to TRBD1 (5 bases). Germline V gene lookup returns CDR1 SGDLS and CDR2 YYNGEE. The CDR3 runs 14 residues. The V end lost 1 base, the J end lost 6 bases, and 13 bases lay between the germline ends. CDR3 nucleotides: TGTGCCAGCAGCGTAAGGCAGGGCGGTTCTGAAGCTTTCTTT. Protein: CASSVRQGGSEAFF.